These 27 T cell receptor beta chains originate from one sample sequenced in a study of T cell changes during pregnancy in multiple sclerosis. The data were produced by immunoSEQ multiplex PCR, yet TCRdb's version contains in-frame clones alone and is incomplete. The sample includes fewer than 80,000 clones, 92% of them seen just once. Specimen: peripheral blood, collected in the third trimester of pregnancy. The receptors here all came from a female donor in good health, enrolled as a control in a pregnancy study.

The CDR3 DNA follows: TGTGCCATCTCTCCCCCGGGCCAGGGGGAGCAGTACTTC. Its protein is CAISPPGQGEQYF. This chain joins TRBV10-3 and TRBJ2-7; possible D gene TRBD1, 6 bases. There are 13 residues in the CDR3. Looked up from germline, CDR1 is ENHRY and CDR2 is SYGVKD. V lost 8 bases and J lost 7, with 18 bases in between.

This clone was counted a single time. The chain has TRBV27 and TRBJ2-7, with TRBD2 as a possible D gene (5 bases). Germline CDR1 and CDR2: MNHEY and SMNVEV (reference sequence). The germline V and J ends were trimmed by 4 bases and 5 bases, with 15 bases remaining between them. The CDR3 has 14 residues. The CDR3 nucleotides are TGTGCCAGCAGTTCCCCGGGTCGGGGAGACGAGCAGTACTTC. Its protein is CASSSPGRGDEQYF.

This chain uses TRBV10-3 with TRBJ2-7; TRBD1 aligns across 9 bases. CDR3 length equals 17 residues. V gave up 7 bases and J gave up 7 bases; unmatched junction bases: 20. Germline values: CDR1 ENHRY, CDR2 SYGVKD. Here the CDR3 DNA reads TGTGCCATCACCGCAACCTGGGGGGGACAGGGAGCAGGAGAGCAGTACTTC. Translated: CAITATWGGQGAGEQYF.

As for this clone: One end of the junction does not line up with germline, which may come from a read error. The DNA of the CDR3 is TGTGCCAGTGCCCCGTCCGACAAGAACCCTGAAGCTTTCTTT. Protein sequence: CASAPSDKNPEAFF. This chain joins TRBV19 and TRBJ1-1; D ambiguous. The CDR3 is made up of 14 amino acids. Germline CDR1 and CDR2: LNHDA and SQIVND (reference sequence).

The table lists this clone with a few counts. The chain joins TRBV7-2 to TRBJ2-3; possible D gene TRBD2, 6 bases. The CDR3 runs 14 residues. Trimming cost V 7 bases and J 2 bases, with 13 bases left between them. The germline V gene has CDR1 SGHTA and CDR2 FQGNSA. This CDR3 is CASTPGGDTDTQYF. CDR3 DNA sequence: TGTGCCAGCACCCCCGGAGGGGACACAGATACGCAGTATTTT.

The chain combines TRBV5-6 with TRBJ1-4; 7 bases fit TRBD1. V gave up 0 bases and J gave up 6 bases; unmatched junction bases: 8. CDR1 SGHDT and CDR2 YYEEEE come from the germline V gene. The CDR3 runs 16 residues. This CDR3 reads CASSLGFRGTDEKLFF. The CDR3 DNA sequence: TGTGCCAGCAGCTTGGGCTTCAGGGGGACCGATGAAAAACTGTTTTTT.

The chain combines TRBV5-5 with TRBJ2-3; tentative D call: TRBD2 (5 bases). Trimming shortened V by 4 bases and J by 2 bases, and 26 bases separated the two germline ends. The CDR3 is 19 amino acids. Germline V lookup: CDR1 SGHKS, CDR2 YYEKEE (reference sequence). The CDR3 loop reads CASSPRVAGFSAATDTQYF. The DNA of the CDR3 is TGTGCCAGCAGCCCGAGGGTGGCCGGCTTCTCCGCCGCCACAGATACGCAGTATTTT.

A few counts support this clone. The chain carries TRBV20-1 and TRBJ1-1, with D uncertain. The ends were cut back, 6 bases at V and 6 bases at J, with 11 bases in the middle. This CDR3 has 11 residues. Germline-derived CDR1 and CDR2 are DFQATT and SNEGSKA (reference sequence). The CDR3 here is CSANQRAEAFF. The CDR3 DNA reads TGCAGTGCGAACCAGCGGGCTGAAGCTTTCTTT.

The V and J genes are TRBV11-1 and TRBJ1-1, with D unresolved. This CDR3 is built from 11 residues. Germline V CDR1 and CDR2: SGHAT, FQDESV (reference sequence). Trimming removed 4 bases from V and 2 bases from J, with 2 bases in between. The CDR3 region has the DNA TGTGCCAGCAGCTCTAACACTGAAGCTTTCTTT. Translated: CASSSNTEAFF. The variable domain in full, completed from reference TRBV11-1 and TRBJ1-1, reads EAEVAQSPRYKITEKSQAVAFWCDPISGHATLYWYRQILGQGPELLVQFQDESVVDDSQLPKDRFSAERLKGVDSTLKIQPAELGDSAMYLCASSSNTEAFFGQGTRLTVV.

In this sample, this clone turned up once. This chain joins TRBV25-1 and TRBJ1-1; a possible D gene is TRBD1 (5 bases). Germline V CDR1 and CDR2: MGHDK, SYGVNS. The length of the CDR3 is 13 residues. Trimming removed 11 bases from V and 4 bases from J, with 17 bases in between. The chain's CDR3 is CAAGAGLGTEAFF. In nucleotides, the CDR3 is TGTGCCGCCGGGGCGGGATTGGGCACTGAAGCTTTCTTT.

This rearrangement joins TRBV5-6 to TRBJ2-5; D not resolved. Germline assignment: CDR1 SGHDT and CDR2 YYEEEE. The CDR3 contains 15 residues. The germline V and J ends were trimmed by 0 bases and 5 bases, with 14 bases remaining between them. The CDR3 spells CASSLAGLDFETQYF. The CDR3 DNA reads TGTGCCAGCAGCTTGGCCGGCCTAGATTTCGAGACCCAGTACTTC. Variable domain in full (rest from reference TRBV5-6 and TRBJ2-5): DAGVTQSPTHLIKTRGQQVTLRCSPKSGHDTVSWYQQALGQGPQFIFQYYEEEERQRGNFPDRFSGHQFPNYSSELNVNALLLGDSALYLCASSLAGLDFETQYFGPGTRLLVL.

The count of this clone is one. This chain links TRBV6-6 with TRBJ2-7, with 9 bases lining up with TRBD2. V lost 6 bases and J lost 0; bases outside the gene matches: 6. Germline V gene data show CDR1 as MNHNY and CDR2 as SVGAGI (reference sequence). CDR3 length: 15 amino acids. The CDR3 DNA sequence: TGTGCCAGCAGGAAGGCGGGGGGGAGCTCCTACGAGCAGTACTTC. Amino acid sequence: CASRKAGGSSYEQYF.

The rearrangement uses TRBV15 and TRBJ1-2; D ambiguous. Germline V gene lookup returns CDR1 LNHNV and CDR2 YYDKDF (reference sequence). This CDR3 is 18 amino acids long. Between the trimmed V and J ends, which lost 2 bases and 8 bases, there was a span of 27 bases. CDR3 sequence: CATSRFSSGSRRYAGYTF. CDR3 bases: TGTGCCACCAGCAGATTTTCGTCCGGTTCCAGGCGTTACGCGGGCTACACCTTC.

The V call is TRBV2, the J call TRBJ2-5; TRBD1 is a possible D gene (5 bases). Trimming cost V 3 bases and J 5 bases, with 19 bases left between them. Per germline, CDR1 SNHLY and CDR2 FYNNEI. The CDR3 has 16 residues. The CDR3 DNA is TGTGCCAGCAGTGATGGGGCAGCGCCCCCGATGGAGACCCAGTACTTC. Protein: CASSDGAAPPMETQYF. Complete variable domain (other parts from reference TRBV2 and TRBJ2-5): EPEVTQTPSHQVTQMGQEVILRCVPISNHLYFYWYRQILGQKVEFLVSFYNNEISEKSEIFDDQFSVERPDGSNFTLKIRSTKLEDSAMYFCASSDGAAPPMETQYFGPGTRLLVL.

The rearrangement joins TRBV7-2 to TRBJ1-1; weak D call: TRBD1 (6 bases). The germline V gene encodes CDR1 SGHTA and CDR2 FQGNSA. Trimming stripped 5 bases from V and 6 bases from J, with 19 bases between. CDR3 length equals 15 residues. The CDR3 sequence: CASSTDRILGAEAFF. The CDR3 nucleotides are TGTGCCAGCAGCACCGACAGGATTCTTGGGGCTGAAGCTTTCTTT.

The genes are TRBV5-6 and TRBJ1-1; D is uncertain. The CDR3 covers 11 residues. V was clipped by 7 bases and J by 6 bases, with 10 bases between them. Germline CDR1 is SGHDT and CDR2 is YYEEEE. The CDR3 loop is CASSRGSEAFF. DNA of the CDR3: TGTGCCAGCTCCCGGGGTTCTGAAGCTTTCTTT.

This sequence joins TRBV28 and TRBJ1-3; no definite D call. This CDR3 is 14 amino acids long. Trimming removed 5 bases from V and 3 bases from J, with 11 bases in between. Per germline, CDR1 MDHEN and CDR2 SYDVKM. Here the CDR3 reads CASSPQLDGNTIYF. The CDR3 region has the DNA TGTGCCAGCAGTCCACAGTTAGATGGAAACACCATATATTTT.

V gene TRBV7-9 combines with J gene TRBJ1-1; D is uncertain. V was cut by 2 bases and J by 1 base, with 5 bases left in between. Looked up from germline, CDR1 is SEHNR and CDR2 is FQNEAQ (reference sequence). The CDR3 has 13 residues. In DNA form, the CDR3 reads TGTGCCAGCAGCTTATTCTGGAACACTGAAGCTTTCTTT. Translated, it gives CASSLFWNTEAFF. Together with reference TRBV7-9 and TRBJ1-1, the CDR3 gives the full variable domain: DTGVSQNPRHKITKRGQNVTFRCDPISEHNRLYWYRQTLGQGPEFLTYFQNEAQLEKSRLLSDRFSAERPKGSFSTLEIQRTEQGDSAMYLCASSLFWNTEAFFGQGTRLTVV.

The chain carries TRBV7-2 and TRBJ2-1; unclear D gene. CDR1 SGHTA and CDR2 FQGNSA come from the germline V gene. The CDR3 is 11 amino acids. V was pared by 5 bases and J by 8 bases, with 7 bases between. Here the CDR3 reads CASSLSHEQFF. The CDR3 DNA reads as TGTGCCAGCAGCCTGTCTCATGAGCAGTTCTTC. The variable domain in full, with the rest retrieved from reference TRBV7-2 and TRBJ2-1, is GAGVSQSPSNKVTEKGKDVELRCDPISGHTALYWYRQSLGQGLEFLIYFQGNSAPDKSGLPSDRFSAERTGGSVSTLTIQRTQQEDSAVYLCASSLSHEQFFGPGTRLTVL.

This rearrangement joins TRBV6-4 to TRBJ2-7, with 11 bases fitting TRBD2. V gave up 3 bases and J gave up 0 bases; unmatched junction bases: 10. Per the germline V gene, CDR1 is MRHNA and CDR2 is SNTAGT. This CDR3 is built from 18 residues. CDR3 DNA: TGTGCCAGCAGTGAAGGGGAACTAGCGGGGGCCAGCTCCTACGAGCAGTACTTC. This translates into CASSEGELAGASSYEQYF.

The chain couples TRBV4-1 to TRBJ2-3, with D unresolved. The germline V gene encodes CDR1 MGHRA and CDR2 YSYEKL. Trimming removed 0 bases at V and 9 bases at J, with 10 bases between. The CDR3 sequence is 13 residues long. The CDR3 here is CASSQEISRTQYF. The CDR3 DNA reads TGCGCCAGCAGCCAAGAGATTTCCAGAACGCAGTATTTT.

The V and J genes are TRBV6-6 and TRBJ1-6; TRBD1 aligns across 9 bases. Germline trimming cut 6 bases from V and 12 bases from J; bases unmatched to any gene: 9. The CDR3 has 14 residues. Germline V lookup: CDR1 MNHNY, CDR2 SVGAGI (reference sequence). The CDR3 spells CASSPIGTGLPLHF. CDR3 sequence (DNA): TGTGCCAGCAGCCCCATTGGGACAGGGTTACCCCTCCACTTT.

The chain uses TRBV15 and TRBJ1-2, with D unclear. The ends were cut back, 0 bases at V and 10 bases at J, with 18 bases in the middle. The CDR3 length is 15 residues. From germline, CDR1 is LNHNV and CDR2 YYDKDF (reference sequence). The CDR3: CATSRDPAGESVYTF. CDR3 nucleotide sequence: TGTGCCACCAGCAGAGATCCTGCTGGGGAGTCGGTCTACACCTTC.

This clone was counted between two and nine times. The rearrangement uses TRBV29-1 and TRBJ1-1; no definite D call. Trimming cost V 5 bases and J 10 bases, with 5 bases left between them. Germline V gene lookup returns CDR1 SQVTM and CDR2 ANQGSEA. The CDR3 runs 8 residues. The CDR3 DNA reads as TGCAGCGTTCCCGGAGCTTTCTTT. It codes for CSVPGAFF.

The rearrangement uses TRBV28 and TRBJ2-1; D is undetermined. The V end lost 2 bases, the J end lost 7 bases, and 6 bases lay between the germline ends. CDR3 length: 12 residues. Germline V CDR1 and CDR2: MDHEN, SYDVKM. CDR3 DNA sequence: TGTGCCAGCAGTTTACGGTTAAATGAGCAGTTCTTC. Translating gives CASSLRLNEQFF. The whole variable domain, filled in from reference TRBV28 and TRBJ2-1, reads DVKVTQSSRYLVKRTGEKVFLECVQDMDHENMFWYRQDPGLGLRLIYFSYDVKMKEKGDIPEGYSVSREKKERFSLILESASTNQTSMYLCASSLRLNEQFFGPGTRLTVL.

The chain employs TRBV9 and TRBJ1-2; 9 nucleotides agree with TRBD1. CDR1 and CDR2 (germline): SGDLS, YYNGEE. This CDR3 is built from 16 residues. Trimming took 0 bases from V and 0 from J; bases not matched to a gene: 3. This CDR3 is CASSVGGTGSNYGYTF. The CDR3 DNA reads TGTGCCAGCAGCGTAGGGGGGACAGGGTCTAACTATGGCTACACCTTC.

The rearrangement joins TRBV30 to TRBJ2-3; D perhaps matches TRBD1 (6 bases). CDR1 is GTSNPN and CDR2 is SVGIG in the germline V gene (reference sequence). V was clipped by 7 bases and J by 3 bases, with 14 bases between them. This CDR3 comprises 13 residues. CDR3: CALTGWVTDTQYF. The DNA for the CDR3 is TGTGCCTTGACAGGTTGGGTAACAGATACGCAGTATTTT.